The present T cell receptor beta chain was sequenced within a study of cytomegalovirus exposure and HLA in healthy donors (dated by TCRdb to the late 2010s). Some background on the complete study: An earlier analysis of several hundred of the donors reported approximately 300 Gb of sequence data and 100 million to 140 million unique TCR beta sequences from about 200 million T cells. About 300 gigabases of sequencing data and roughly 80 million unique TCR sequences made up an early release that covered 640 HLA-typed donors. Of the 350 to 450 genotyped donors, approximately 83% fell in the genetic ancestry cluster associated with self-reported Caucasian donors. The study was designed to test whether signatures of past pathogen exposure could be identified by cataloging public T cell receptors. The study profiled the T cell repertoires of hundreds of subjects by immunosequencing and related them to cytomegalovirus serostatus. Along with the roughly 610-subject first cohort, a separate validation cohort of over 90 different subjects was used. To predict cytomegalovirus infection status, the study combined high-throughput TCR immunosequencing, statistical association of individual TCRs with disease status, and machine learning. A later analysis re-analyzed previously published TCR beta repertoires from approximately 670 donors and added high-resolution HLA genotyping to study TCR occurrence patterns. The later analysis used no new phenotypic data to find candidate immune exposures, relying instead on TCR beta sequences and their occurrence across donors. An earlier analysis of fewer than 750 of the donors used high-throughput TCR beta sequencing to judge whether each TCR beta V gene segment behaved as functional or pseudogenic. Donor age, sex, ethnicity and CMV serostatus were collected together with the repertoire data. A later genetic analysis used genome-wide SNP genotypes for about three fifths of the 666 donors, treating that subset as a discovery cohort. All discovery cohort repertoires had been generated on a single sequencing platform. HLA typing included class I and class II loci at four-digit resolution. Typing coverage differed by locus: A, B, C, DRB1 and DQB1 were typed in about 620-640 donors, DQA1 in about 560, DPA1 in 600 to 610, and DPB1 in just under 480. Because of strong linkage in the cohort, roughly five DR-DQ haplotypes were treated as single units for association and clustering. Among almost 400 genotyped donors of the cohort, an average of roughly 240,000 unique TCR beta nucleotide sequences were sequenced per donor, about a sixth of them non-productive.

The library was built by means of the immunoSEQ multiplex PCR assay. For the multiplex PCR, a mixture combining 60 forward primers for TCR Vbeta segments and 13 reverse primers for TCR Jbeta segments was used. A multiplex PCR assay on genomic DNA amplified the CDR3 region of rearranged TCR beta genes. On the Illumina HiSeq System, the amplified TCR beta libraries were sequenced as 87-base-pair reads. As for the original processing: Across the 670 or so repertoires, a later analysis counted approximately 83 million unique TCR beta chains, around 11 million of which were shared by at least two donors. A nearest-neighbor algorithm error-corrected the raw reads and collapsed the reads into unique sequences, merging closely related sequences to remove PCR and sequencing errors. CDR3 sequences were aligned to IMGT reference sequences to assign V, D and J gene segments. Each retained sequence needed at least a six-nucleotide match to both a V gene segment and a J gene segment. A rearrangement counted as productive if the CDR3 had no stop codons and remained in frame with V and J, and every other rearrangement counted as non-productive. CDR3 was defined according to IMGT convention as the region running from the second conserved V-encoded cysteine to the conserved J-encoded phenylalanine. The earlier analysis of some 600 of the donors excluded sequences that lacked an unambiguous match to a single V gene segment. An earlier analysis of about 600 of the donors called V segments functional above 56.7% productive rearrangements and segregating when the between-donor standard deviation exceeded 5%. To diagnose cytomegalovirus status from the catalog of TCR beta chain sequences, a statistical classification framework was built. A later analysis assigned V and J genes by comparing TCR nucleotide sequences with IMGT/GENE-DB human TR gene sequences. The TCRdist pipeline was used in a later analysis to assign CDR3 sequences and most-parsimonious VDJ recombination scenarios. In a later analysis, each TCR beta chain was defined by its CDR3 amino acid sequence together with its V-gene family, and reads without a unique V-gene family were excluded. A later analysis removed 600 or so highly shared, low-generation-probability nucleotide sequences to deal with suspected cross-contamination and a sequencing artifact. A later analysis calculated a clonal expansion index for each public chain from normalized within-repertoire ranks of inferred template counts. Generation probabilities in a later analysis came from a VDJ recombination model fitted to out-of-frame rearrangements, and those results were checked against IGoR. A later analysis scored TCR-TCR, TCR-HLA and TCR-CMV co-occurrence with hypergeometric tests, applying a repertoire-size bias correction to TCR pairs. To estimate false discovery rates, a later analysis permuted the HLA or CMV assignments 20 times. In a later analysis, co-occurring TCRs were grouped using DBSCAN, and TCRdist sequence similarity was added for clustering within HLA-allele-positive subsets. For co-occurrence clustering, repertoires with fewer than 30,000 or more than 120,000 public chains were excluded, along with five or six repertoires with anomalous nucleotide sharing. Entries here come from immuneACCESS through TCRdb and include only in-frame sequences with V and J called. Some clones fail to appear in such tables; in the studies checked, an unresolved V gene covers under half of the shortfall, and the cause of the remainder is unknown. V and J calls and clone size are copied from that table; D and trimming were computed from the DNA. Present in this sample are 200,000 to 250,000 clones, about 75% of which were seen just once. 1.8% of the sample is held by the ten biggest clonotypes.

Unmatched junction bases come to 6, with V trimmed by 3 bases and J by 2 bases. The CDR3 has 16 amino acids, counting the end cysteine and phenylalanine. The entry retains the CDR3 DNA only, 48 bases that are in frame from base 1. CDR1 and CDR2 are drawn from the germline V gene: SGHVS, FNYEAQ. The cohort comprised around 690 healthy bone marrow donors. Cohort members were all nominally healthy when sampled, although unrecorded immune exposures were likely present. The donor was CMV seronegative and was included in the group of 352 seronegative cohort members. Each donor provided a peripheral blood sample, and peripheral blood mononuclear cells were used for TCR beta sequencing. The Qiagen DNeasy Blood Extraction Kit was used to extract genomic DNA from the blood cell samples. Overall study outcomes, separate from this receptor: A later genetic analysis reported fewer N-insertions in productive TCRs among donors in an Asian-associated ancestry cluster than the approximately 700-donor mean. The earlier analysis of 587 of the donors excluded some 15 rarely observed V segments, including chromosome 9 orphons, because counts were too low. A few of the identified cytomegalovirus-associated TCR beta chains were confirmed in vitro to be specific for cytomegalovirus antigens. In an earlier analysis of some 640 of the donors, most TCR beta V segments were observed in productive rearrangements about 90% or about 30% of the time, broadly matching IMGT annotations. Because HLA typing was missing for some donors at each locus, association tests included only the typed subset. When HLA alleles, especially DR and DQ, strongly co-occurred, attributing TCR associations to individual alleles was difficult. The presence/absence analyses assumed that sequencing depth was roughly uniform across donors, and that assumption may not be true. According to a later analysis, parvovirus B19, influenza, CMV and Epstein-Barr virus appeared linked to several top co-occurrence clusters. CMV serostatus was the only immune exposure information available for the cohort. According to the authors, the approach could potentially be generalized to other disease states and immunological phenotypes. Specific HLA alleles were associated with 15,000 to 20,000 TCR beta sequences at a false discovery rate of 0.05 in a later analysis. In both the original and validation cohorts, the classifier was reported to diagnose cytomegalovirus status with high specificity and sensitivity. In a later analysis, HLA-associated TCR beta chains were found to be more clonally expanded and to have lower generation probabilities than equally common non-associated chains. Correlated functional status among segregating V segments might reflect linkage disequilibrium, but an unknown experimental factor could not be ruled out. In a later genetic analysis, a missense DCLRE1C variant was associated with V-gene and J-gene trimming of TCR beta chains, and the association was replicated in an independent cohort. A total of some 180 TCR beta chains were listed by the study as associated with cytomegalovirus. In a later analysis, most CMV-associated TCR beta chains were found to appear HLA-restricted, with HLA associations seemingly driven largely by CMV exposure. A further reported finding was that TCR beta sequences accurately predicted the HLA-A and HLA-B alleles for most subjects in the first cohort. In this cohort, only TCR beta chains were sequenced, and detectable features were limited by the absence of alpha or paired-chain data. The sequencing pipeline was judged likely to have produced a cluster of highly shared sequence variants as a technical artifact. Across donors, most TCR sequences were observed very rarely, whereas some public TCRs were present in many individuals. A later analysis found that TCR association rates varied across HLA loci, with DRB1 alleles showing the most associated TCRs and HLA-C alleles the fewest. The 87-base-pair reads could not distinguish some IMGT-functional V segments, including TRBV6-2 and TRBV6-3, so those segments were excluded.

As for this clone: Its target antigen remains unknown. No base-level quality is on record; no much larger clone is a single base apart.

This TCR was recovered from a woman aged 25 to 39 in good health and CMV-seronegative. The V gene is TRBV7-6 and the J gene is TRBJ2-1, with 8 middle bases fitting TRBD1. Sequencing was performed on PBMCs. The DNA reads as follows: TGTGCCAGCAGCTTGGGGACAGGACGCCCCTACAATGAGCAGTTCTTC. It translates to CASSLGTGRPYNEQFF.